These T cell receptor beta chains were read from a single sample in a study of neurological immune-mediated disorders. Using its own MiXCR run on the 5' RACE reads, TCRdb lists one record per CDR3 protein. The table lists 60,000 to 85,000 distinct CDR3 sequences, roughly 4.9% of them singletons. Input material: PBMCs. Receptors originate from a woman in her seventies with multiple sclerosis. Both conserved end residues are part of each CDR3. A D gene is named only where the DNA matches it firmly. Clone sizes are given selectively: once, few, many, or a class where the clone is expanded.

size	D	length	J	V	DNA	CDR3
many	NA	15	TRBJ2-3	TRBV20-1	TGCAGTGCCCGTCCCGAGAGGTGGATCACAGATACGCAGTATTTT	CSARPERWITDTQYF
NA	NA	13	TRBJ1-1	TRBV29-1	TGCAGCGTTGAATTAGGGGGGGGTACTGAAGCTTTCTTT	CSVELGGGTEAFF
many	NA	15	TRBJ2-3	TRBV7-3	TGTGCCAGCAGCCTTAGCGGAGGTTCCACAGATACGCAGTATTTT	CASSLSGGSTDTQYF
NA	TRBD2	15	TRBJ2-7	TRBV29-1	TGCAGCGTGAATACTAGCGGGAGGGATCTGAGGGAGCAGTACTTC	CSVNTSGRDLREQYF
many	NA	14	TRBJ1-1	TRBV12-3/TRBV12-4	TGTGCCAGCAGTTTCCGCCCGGGTGTCACTGAAGCTTTCTTT	CASSFRPGVTEAFF
many	NA	12	TRBJ2-6	TRBV20-1	TGCAGTGCTAGTAGGGGATCAGGCGTCCTGACTTTC	CSASRGSGVLTF
few	TRBD1	15	TRBJ2-3	TRBV20-1	TGCAGTTCCCCCCCCGACAGGGATGAGACAGATACGCAGTATTTT	CSSPPDRDETDTQYF
NA	NA	14	TRBJ2-7	TRBV20-1	TGCAGTGGTAGCCGGGGACCTCTCTCCTACGAGCAGTACTTC	CSGSRGPLSYEQYF
NA	TRBD1	18	TRBJ1-3	TRBV7-2	TGTGCCAGCAGCCCGGGACAGGCGAGGCCTCGCTCTGGAAACACCATATATTTT	CASSPGQARPRSGNTIYF
many	NA	14	TRBJ1-2	TRBV12-3/TRBV12-4	TGTGCCAGCAGTCCCCTCGCGGGGGGCTCTGGCTACACCTTC	CASSPLAGGSGYTF
many	TRBD2	15	TRBJ2-1	TRBV12-3/TRBV12-4	TGTGCCAGTATGTCCCAGAAGCGGGAACGTGTTGAGCAGTTCTTC	CASMSQKRERVEQFF
many	NA	13	TRBJ1-2	TRBV12-3/TRBV12-4	TGTGCCAGCAAGGAGGGGGGGGCAGGTGGCTACACCTTC	CASKEGGAGGYTF
few	TRBD2	15	TRBJ2-5	TRBV4-1	TGCGCCAGCAGCCAAGGGACTAGCGGGGGTAGGACCCAGTACTTC	CASSQGTSGGRTQYF
many	NA	15	TRBJ1-5	TRBV5-8	TGTGCCAGCAGCTTCGGCAGACTTTTGAATCAGCCCCAGCATTTT	CASSFGRLLNQPQHF
many	NA	11	TRBJ2-1	TRBV2	TGTGCCAGCAGTGGCGTATCAGAGCAGTTCTTC	CASSGVSEQFF
many	TRBD2	15	TRBJ2-7	TRBV20-1	TGCAGTGCTCGCCGGTGGGGGACTAGATCTTACGAGCAGTACTTC	CSARRWGTRSYEQYF
many	TRBD1	15	TRBJ2-5	TRBV4-3	TGCGCCAGCAGCCAAAATGGACAGGGGGCAGAGACCCAGTACTTC	CASSQNGQGAETQYF
many	NA	15	TRBJ2-5	TRBV7-2	TGTGCCAGCAGGCCGGGGGCCCTCGGGTCGGAGACCCAGTACTTC	CASRPGALGSETQYF
NA	TRBD1	15	TRBJ1-5	TRBV6-2/TRBV6-3	TGTGCCAGTAGGCAAACAGGGGGGACCAATCAGCCCCAGCATTTT	CASRQTGGTNQPQHF
many	TRBD1	15	TRBJ1-5	TRBV12-3/TRBV12-4	TGTGCCAGCAGTTTAGTGGACAGGGGAAATCAGCCCCAGCATTTT	CASSLVDRGNQPQHF
many	NA	15	TRBJ2-6	TRBV3-1	TGTGCCAGCAGCCAACAGGGCTCTGGGGCCAACGTCCTGACTTTC	CASSQQGSGANVLTF
NA	NA	14	TRBJ2-1	TRBV7-7	TGTGCCAGCAGCTTAGAGGGGGTTAACAGTGAGCAGTTCTTC	CASSLEGVNSEQFF
many	TRBD1	16	TRBJ1-1	TRBV20-1	TGCAGTGCTAGAAGGCCGCGACAGGGGGCAAACACTGAAGCTTTCTTT	CSARRPRQGANTEAFF
many	NA	14	TRBJ1-2	TRBV6-5	TGTGCCAGCAGTTACTCAGTAAAGGGCTATGGCTACACCTTC	CASSYSVKGYGYTF
many	NA	12	TRBJ1-1	TRBV20-1	TGCAGTGCTACCAGACCGAACACTGAAGCTTTCTTT	CSATRPNTEAFF
many	NA	14	TRBJ1-1	TRBV20-1	TGCAGTGCTATCCCCGGACGGACGAACACTGAAGCTTTCTTT	CSAIPGRTNTEAFF
many	NA	14	TRBJ1-1	TRBV5-1	TGCGCCAGCAGCGCGCATATTGGGGACACTGAAGCTTTCTTT	CASSAHIGDTEAFF
many	TRBD1	13	TRBJ2-7	TRBV12-3/TRBV12-4	TGTGCCAGCAGCTCGGGACAGTACTACGAGCAGTACTTC	CASSSGQYYEQYF
many	TRBD2	14	TRBJ2-7	TRBV3-1	TGTGCCAGCAGACGGACTAGCGGGAGAGGCGAGCAGTACTTC	CASRRTSGRGEQYF
many	TRBD2	15	TRBJ2-1	TRBV10-2	TGCGCCAGCAGTTACGGACTAGCGGGAGTGGGGGAGCAGTTCTTC	CASSYGLAGVGEQFF
many	TRBD1	16	TRBJ2-5	TRBV5-1	TGCGCCAGCAGCGGATCCGGGACAGCGTACCAAGAGACCCAGTACTTC	CASSGSGTAYQETQYF
many	TRBD1	16	TRBJ2-3	TRBV20-1	TGCAGTGTCAACAAGGAGTGGACAGGGGACACAGATACGCAGTATTTT	CSVNKEWTGDTDTQYF
many	TRBD2	15	TRBJ2-3	TRBV5-1	TGCGCCAGCAGCTTGAGCGGGAGGCTGGTAGATACGCAGTATTTT	CASSLSGRLVDTQYF
many	NA	16	TRBJ2-1	TRBV5-1	TGCGCCAGCAGCTTGTTGGGGGGAGGTACCTACAATGAGCAGTTCTTC	CASSLLGGGTYNEQFF
many	NA	17	TRBJ2-3	TRBV20-1	TGCAGTGCTAGAGATCCTAGCTCCTTCAGGACCACAGATACGCAGTATTTT	CSARDPSSFRTTDTQYF
many	NA	13	TRBJ2-3	TRBV29-1	TGCAGCGTTAAGATCGACGTTGCAGATACGCAGTATTTT	CSVKIDVADTQYF
NA	NA	17	TRBJ2-7	TRBV6-5	TGTGCCAGCAGCCCGGCCCGATCGGGGGGCGCCCCCTACGAGCAGTACTTC	CASSPARSGGAPYEQYF
many	NA	12	TRBJ2-3	TRBV3-1	TGTGCCAGCAGCCATAGCACAGATACGCAGTATTTT	CASSHSTDTQYF
many	NA	12	TRBJ2-5	TRBV5-5	TGTGCCAGCAGCTTAGGGCGGGAGACCCAGTACTTC	CASSLGRETQYF
many	TRBD1	13	TRBJ1-1	TRBV12-3/TRBV12-4	TGTGCCAGCAGTTTCAGGGGGCTGACTGAAGCTTTCTTT	CASSFRGLTEAFF
many	NA	12	TRBJ2-1	TRBV20-1	TGCAGTGCCCTGGGACTCTACAATGAGCAGTTCTTC	CSALGLYNEQFF